The 17 T cell receptor beta chains below were found in one sample sequenced in a study of CD8 T cells in Susac syndrome. Reverse transcription of roughly 0.5 to 1 ug RNA was carried out with random hexamers. Each CDR3 protein gets one entry after TCRdb re-called the immunoSEQ multiplex PCR reads with MiXCR. The sample contains fewer than 150,000 distinct CDR3 sequences, 90% to 95% of which appear only once. The sequencing sample was made of CD8+ T cells from PBMCs. These receptors came from a human donor with multiple sclerosis.

V gene TRBV28 combines with J gene TRBJ2-1; weak D call: TRBD2 (6 bases). V was clipped by 5 bases and J by 8 bases, with 10 bases between them. Germline-derived CDR1 and CDR2 are MDHEN and SYDVKM. The CDR3 extends over 12 amino acids. CDR3 bases: TGTGCCAGCAGTGATGGGACTTATGAGCAGTTCTTC. Its protein product is CASSDGTYEQFF.

The chain combines TRBV2 with TRBJ2-1, with D unresolved. Germline lookup yields CDR1 SNHLY and CDR2 FYNNEI. This CDR3 contains 10 residues. V lost 4 bases and J lost 7, with 2 bases in between. The CDR3 reads CASSVNEQFF. Written as DNA, the CDR3 is TGTGCCAGCAGTGTTAATGAGCAGTTCTTC.

V gene TRBV7-8 combines with J gene TRBJ2-1, with D hard to call. CDR1 is SGHVS, CDR2 FQNEAQ, per germline. Trimming took off 0 bases at V and 0 bases at J, with 6 bases between the two ends. The CDR3 covers 15 residues. DNA of the CDR3: TGTGCCAGCAGCTTAGCAGCCAGCTCCTACAATGAGCAGTTCTTC. Its protein product is CASSLAASSYNEQFF.

The chain uses TRBV5-4 and TRBJ1-2; D gene uncertain. The CDR3 extends over 12 amino acids. Germline loops: CDR1 SGHNT, CDR2 YYREEE (reference sequence). The V end lost 2 bases, the J end lost 6 bases, and 8 bases lay between the germline ends. The CDR3 DNA is TGTGCCAGCAGCTTAGGTGCGGATGGCTACACCTTC. Residues: CASSLGADGYTF. Based on the CDR3 plus reference TRBV5-4 and TRBJ1-2, the full variable domain is ETGVTQSPTHLIKTRGQQVTLRCSSQSGHNTVSWYQQALGQGPQFIFQYYREEENGRGNFPPRFSGLQFPNYSSELNVNALELDDSALYLCASSLGADGYTFGSGTRLTVV.

The rearrangement joins TRBV27 to TRBJ2-7; tentatively, D is TRBD2 (5 bases). Deletions cut 2 bases from V and 3 bases from J, with 17 bases between. The germline V gene encodes CDR1 MNHEY and CDR2 SMNVEV (reference sequence). The CDR3 is 16 amino acids. The CDR3 nucleotides are TGTGCCAGCAGTTTAAGCTCCGGGGTCAGACACTACGAGCAGTACTTC. Residues: CASSLSSGVRHYEQYF.

This chain uses TRBV28 with TRBJ1-1; D remains unclear. Germline V CDR1 and CDR2: MDHEN, SYDVKM. Trimming left V 3 bases short and J 9 bases short, with 8 bases between. This CDR3 region has 11 residues. CDR3 coding DNA: TGTGCCAGCAGTTTGGACGTCCAAGCTTTCTTT. Translation gives CASSLDVQAFF.

The CDR3 bases are TGTGCCAGCAGCCTACCGGACAGTTTTGAGAGGGGATCCTACGAGCAGTACTTC. Protein: CASSLPDSFERGSYEQYF. This chain joins TRBV5-6 and TRBJ2-7, with D possibly matching TRBD1 (6 bases). Germline V gene sequence: CDR1 SGHDT, CDR2 YYEEEE. Trimming cost V 4 bases and J 1 base, with 24 bases left between them. This CDR3 has 18 amino acids.

The J gene is TRBJ1-2, the V gene TRBV4-3; D gene ambiguous. The germline V gene encodes CDR1 LGHNA and CDR2 YSLEER. This CDR3 region has 16 residues. V gave up 0 bases and J gave up 0 bases, with 11 bases separating them. The CDR3 coding sequence is TGCGCCAGCAGCCAAGATAGTGGCACCGCTAACTATGGCTACACCTTC. Its protein product is CASSQDSGTANYGYTF.

J is TRBJ2-5 and V is TRBV19; D not resolved. The V gene's germline CDR1 is LNHDA and CDR2 SQIVND (reference sequence). The CDR3 contains 15 residues. The V and J ends lost 10 bases and 5 bases respectively, with 23 bases between them. The CDR3 loop reads CATGPRGFRQETQYF. CDR3 DNA sequence: TGTGCCACCGGCCCCAGAGGTTTTAGGCAGGAGACCCAGTACTTC.

The chain has TRBV20-1 and TRBJ1-5; possible D gene TRBD1, 6 bases. Germline V lookup: CDR1 DFQATT, CDR2 SNEGSKA (reference sequence). The CDR3 spans 14 residues. V gave up 6 bases and J gave up 0 bases, with 12 bases separating them. Here the CDR3 DNA reads TGCAGTGCGCCACAGGGTTATAGCAATCAGCCCCAGCATTTT. This sequence encodes CSAPQGYSNQPQHF.

The chain carries TRBV5-4 and TRBJ1-1; no clear D gene. Germline assignment: CDR1 SGHNT and CDR2 YYREEE (reference sequence). Trimming removed 4 bases at V and 3 bases at J, with 13 bases between. This CDR3 is 14 amino acids long. The CDR3 DNA follows: TGTGCCAGCAGCCCCGACCCAACCTACACTGAAGCTTTCTTT. This sequence encodes CASSPDPTYTEAFF. The full variable domain, its missing parts supplied by reference TRBV5-4 and TRBJ1-1, is ETGVTQSPTHLIKTRGQQVTLRCSSQSGHNTVSWYQQALGQGPQFIFQYYREEENGRGNFPPRFSGLQFPNYSSELNVNALELDDSALYLCASSPDPTYTEAFFGQGTRLTVV.

The rearrangement uses TRBV12-3 or TRBV12-4 and TRBJ2-7; 13 bases line up with TRBD2. V shed 2 bases and J 4 bases; nucleotides not matched to a gene: 8. CDR3 length: 17 residues. CDR3 residues: CASSLTSGRAYHYEQYF. CDR3 DNA: TGTGCCAGCAGTTTAACTAGCGGGAGGGCCTACCATTACGAGCAGTACTTC.

The rearrangement links TRBV13 to TRBJ1-4; D is ambiguous. The CDR3 extends over 15 amino acids. Trimming shortened V by 2 bases and J by 8 bases, and 15 bases separated the two germline ends. CDR1 PRHDT and CDR2 FYEKMQ come from the germline V gene (reference sequence). The CDR3, as DNA: TGTGCCAGCAGCTTACAGGACCAGGTGGGCGAAAAACTGTTTTTT. It translates to CASSLQDQVGEKLFF.

This clonotype was observed a single time. The chain uses TRBV7-9 and TRBJ2-1, with a possible D match to TRBD2 (6 bases). V was pared by 4 bases and J by 0 bases, with 16 bases between. This CDR3 contains 17 residues. Germline values: CDR1 SEHNR, CDR2 FQNEAQ (reference sequence). The CDR3 is CASSSLRTISSYNEQFF. CDR3 sequence (DNA): TGTGCCAGCAGCTCCTTGAGGACTATCAGCTCCTACAATGAGCAGTTCTTC.

This sequence joins TRBV7-8 and TRBJ2-1, with 11 bases aligning to TRBD1. Germline CDR1 reads SGHVS; CDR2 reads FQNEAQ. V lost 4 bases and J lost 8; bases outside the gene matches: 7. The length of the CDR3 is 15 residues. In DNA form, the CDR3 reads TGTGCCAGCAGCTACGGGACAGGGGGAATGGATGAGCAGTTCTTC. This encodes CASSYGTGGMDEQFF. The full variable domain, with the rest looked up from reference TRBV7-8 and TRBJ2-1, is GAGVSQSPRYKVAKRGQDVALRCDPISGHVSLFWYQQALGQGPEFLTYFQNEAQLDKSGLPSDRFFAERPEGSVSTLKIQRTQQEDSAVYLCASSYGTGGMDEQFFGPGTRLTVL.

This rearrangement joins TRBV7-9 to TRBJ2-1; D not certain. The CDR3 loop spans 13 amino acids. V lost 8 bases and J 2 bases, leaving 10 bases between the germline ends. In germline, CDR1 is SEHNR, CDR2 FQNEAQ (reference sequence). The CDR3 nucleotides read TGTGCCAGCGACCAGAGCACCTACAATGAGCAGTTCTTC. Translating it yields CASDQSTYNEQFF.

The chain carries TRBV29-1 and TRBJ2-7; 10 positions match TRBD2. The germline gives CDR1 SQVTM, CDR2 ANQGSEA. This CDR3 is built from 16 residues. After removal of 7 bases from V and 3 bases from J, the junction contained 15 bases not matched to a gene. The CDR3 is CSAEGGSSGSIYEQYF. Written as DNA, the CDR3 is TGCAGCGCCGAGGGCGGCTCTAGCGGGAGTATCTACGAGCAGTACTTC.